Listed below are T cell receptor beta chains from one sample, sequenced in a study of cytomegalovirus exposure and HLA in healthy donors. Using immunoSEQ multiplex PCR, the repertoire was profiled, and TCRdb retains in-frame clones only, with some absent. Of 200,000 or so clones in the sample, over 65% were seen once. The sequenced material came from PBMCs. All receptors derive from a boy aged 2 to 10 in good health and CMV-seronegative. Both conserved end residues are trimmed from each CDR3. Clone size, where shown, is once, few, many, or a class for clones that have expanded.

j_call	v_call	clone_size	cdr3_aa
TRBJ2-7	TRBV19	NA	ASRDRSAYEQY
TRBJ1-2	TRBV6-5	NA	ASKLVRGGGYT
TRBJ2-7	TRBV28	NA	ASSSGERYEQY
TRBJ2-3	TRBV6-6	NA	ATAKSPDTQY
TRBJ2-7	TRBV7-8	NA	ASSLLRGSGALSYEQY
TRBJ1-2	TRBV9	once	ASSAGTGSLFYGYT
TRBJ2-1	TRBV7-2	NA	ASSLVVSGGNEQF
TRBJ2-2	TRBV12-5	NA	ASGLGRGSGELF
TRBJ2-7	TRBV6-1	once	ASSEYFPTTDRVTAYEQY
TRBJ2-1	TRBV5-1	NA	ASSPGGTGNEQF
TRBJ2-7	TRBV25-1	NA	ASSESGASYEQY
NA	TRBV6-1	NA	ASSEAGTGNEQY
TRBJ2-3	TRBV4-2	NA	ASSQAVGTSGDTQY
TRBJ2-3	TRBV5-1	NA	ASSLGLAHTDTQY
TRBJ1-1	TRBV6-6	NA	ASSSTGEVPEAF
TRBJ2-7	TRBV5-1	few	ASSFRLSSYEQY
TRBJ2-3	TRBV7-8	NA	ASSNHSPGFTDTQY
TRBJ2-5	TRBV6-6	NA	ASWGQRGQETQY
TRBJ1-2	TRBV6-1	NA	ASSNPTQGVDGYT
NA	TRBV27	once	ASSGSREPSSYEQY
TRBJ2-7	TRBV25-1	NA	ASSESSGGHEQY
TRBJ1-2	TRBV11-2	once	ASSLRTDYGYT
TRBJ2-7	TRBV4-1	NA	ASSQVTRRSSYEQY
TRBJ1-1	TRBV11-2	NA	ASSSVRGNTEAF
TRBJ1-2	TRBV6-1	NA	ASSISISGNYGYT
TRBJ2-2	TRBV5-1	few	ASSLGQGGTGELF
TRBJ2-5	TRBV7-9	NA	ASSLGAAGGQETQY
TRBJ2-7	TRBV9	NA	ASSAGTSGYEQY
TRBJ1-5	TRBV2	few	ASSSDRGNQPQH